This entry concerns a single T cell receptor (beta chain). The data stem from a study of radiation and T cells in renal cell carcinoma. Regarding time point: baseline pretreatment blood. This sample's treatment: 15 Gy SBRT to primary tumor, nephrectomy 4 weeks later. Produced via immunoSEQ multiplex PCR; TCRdb's table is partial and in-frame only. The sample shows about 140,000 clones, around four fifths of them seen only once. The germline V and J ends were trimmed by 8 bases and 0 bases, with 14 bases remaining between them. Per the germline V gene, CDR1 is MNHNS and CDR2 is SASEGT. CDR3 length: 15 residues.

The receptor was isolated from a woman in her forties or fifties with renal cell carcinoma. Sequenced here: blood, sampled from a patient whose treatment included radiotherapy and nephrectomy. The chain joins TRBV6-1 to TRBJ1-5, with D unclear. CDR3: CASGLDGYSNQPQHF. The DNA for the CDR3 is TGTGCCAGCGGATTAGACGGATATAGCAATCAGCCCCAGCATTTT.